This TCR beta chain was documented in a study of CD8 T cells in ankylosing spondylitis. The CDR3 sequence is 15 residues long. Germline CDR1 MNHEY, CDR2 SVGEGT. The V gene end was trimmed by 4 bases and the J gene end by 3 bases; junction bases not matched to a gene: 8. Quantitative 5'-RACE with molecular barcodes was used to make the TCR beta libraries. TCRdb reanalysed the 5' RACE reads using MiXCR and keeps one entry per CDR3 protein. The data hold 750,000 to 850,000 distinct CDR3 sequences, with 10% to 15% observed a single time. Regarding the study as a whole: It appeared that ankylosing spondylitis blood was characterized by a TCR beta motif of roughly 8 highly homologous variants. Disease-associated clones were CD8+ and fairly uncommon in peripheral blood. Reportedly, disease-linked clones are significantly enriched in ankylosing spondylitis patients' matched synovial fluid.

In the case of this clonotype: No antigen is known for it.

Material: blood, either unsorted or a sorted T cell fraction (not recorded which). The sequence derives from a male donor with ankylosing spondylitis. The chain employs TRBV6-2 or TRBV6-3 and TRBJ2-7, with 8 bases matching TRBD2. The DNA for the CDR3 is TGTGCCAGCAGTTCCGTAGCGGGAAGGGGCTACGAGCAGTACTTC. Protein sequence: CASSSVAGRGYEQYF.